In this sample, the clone carrying this T cell receptor (beta chain) turned up once. Its specificity is not known. The entry originates in a study of identical twins. This CDR3 spans 16 amino acids. V was clipped by 5 bases and J by 0 bases; unmatched bases: 8. Germline values: CDR1 KGHSH, CDR2 LQKENI. Study-level findings and limits: Potential partial confounding of zero-insertion analyses by invariant MAIT and iNKT cells was noted. Fewer insertions marked abundant cord blood beta clonotypes; young adult naive trended weakly, memory not at all.

Using its own MiXCR run on the 5' RACE reads, TCRdb lists one record per CDR3 protein. Of around 1.7 million distinct CDR3 sequences in the sample, around 29% were seen once. Sequenced input: cord blood. This chain links TRBV18 with TRBJ2-7; TRBD2 aligns across 9 bases. This TCR derives from a newborn girl in good health. Written as DNA, the CDR3 is TGTGCCAGCTCAATGGTAGCGGGAGTAAGCTCCTACGAGCAGTACTTC. Translating gives CASSMVAGVSSYEQYF.